These 6 T cell receptor beta chains were sequenced from one sample in a study of T cell responses to AZD1222 COVID-19 vaccine. The method was immunoSEQ multiplex PCR; TCRdb's version includes in-frame clones alone and lacks a portion of them. The sample contains roughly 98,000 clones, about 90% of which appear only once. Source: peripheral blood, taken 28 days after the second AZD1222 dose. The receptor source for this set is an adult who received the AZD1222 COVID-19 vaccine.

The gene calls are TRBV29-1 and TRBJ2-2; 9 bases align to TRBD2. V gave up 6 bases and J gave up 8 bases; unmatched junction bases: 7. The CDR3 contains 13 residues. The germline V gene has CDR1 SQVTM and CDR2 ANQGSEA. CDR3 sequence reads: CSVLIAGAGELFF. The CDR3 DNA follows: TGCAGCGTGCTAATAGCGGGAGCTGGGGAGCTGTTTTTT.

The chain is built from TRBV3-1 (or the pseudogene TRBV3-2) and TRBJ2-1; D perhaps matches TRBD2 (5 bases). The germline V gene has CDR1 LGHDT and CDR2 YNNKEL (reference sequence). The CDR3 runs 17 residues. V was clipped by 1 base and J by 7 bases, with 20 bases between them. CDR3 in DNA: TGTGCCAGCAGCCAAGCCAGCTCTAGGCCGGGATGGAATGAGCAGTTCTTC. Its protein is CASSQASSRPGWNEQFF.

J is TRBJ2-3 and V is TRBV9; perhaps TRBD2 as D (6 bases). This CDR3 contains 17 residues. Germline values: CDR1 SGDLS, CDR2 YYNGEE. V shed 3 bases and J shed 5 bases, with 22 bases lying between them. The CDR3 DNA is TGTGCCAGCAGCGGTACTTATAGCGGTTATGGTGTAGATACGCAGTATTTT. Translated, it gives CASSGTYSGYGVDTQYF.

This rearrangement joins TRBV6-5 to TRBJ1-1; 8 bases line up with TRBD1. Per the germline V gene, CDR1 is MNHEY and CDR2 is SVGAGI. The CDR3 extends over 13 amino acids. Trimming took 5 bases from V and 10 from J; bases not matched to a gene: 9. CDR3 amino acids: CASSQDRDVGAFF. As DNA, the CDR3 is TGTGCCAGCAGTCAGGACAGGGATGTTGGAGCTTTCTTT.

V gene TRBV28 combines with J gene TRBJ2-7; 8 bases line up with TRBD1. The germline CDR1 and CDR2 sequences are MDHEN and SYDVKM. V gave up 6 bases and J gave up 2 bases; unmatched junction bases: 6. The CDR3 contains 14 residues. CDR3 sequence: CASSPGQGPYEQYF. The CDR3 DNA reads as TGTGCCAGCAGCCCCGGACAGGGACCCTACGAGCAGTACTTC.

This clone has only a few counts. The chain links TRBV4-1 to TRBJ2-5, with 9 bases lining up with TRBD1. V shed 0 bases, J shed 5 bases, and the junction held 4 bases outside the gene matches. Germline values: CDR1 MGHRA, CDR2 YSYEKL. The length of the CDR3 is 15 residues. The CDR3 DNA reads as TGCGCCAGCAGCCAAGAGGGACAGGGCGGGGAGACCCAGTACTTC. It encodes CASSQEGQGGETQYF.